These 32 T cell receptor beta chains originate from one sample sequenced in a study of Ad26.COV2.S vaccination and SARS-CoV-2 variants. Here immunoSEQ multiplex PCR was the method, and the copy in TCRdb shows in-frame clones only, minus some. The data show a few hundred thousand clones, around 86% seen once. Treatment denoted: 15 to 20 received Ad26.COV2.S at low or high dose, single or two shots; several received placebo; per-sample allocation not given. Material that was analyzed had been drawn on day 63 after the first vaccine or placebo injection. The sequences come from peripheral blood, collected in a trial of Ad26.COV2.S vaccine versus placebo. The receptors stem from a person between 18 and 60 years old who received the Ad26.COV2.S COVID-19 vaccine or a placebo.

The chain recombines TRBV7-2 with TRBJ2-1, with TRBD1 matching over 8 bases. Per germline, CDR1 SGHTA and CDR2 FQGNSA. Trimming took 6 bases from V and 4 from J; bases not matched to a gene: 8. The CDR3 length is 15 residues. The CDR3 coding sequence is TGTGCCAGCAGTCTAACAGGGGGTGAATACAATGAGCAGTTCTTC. It translates to CASSLTGGEYNEQFF.

The rearrangement links TRBV30 to TRBJ1-1, with unresolved D. Trimming pared 0 bases from V and 6 bases from J, leaving 11 bases between. CDR3 length: 13 amino acids. Germline CDR1 and CDR2: GTSNPN and SVGIG (reference sequence). The CDR3 DNA sequence: TGTGCCTGGAGTGTAACCGGAAGCGCTGAAGCTTTCTTT. It yields the protein CAWSVTGSAEAFF.

The chain has TRBV19 and TRBJ1-2, with D unresolved. CDR1 is LNHDA and CDR2 is SQIVND in the germline V gene (reference sequence). The CDR3 is 11 residues long. V shed 6 bases and J shed 10 bases, with 12 bases lying between them. CDR3 sequence: CASRNSVDYTF. In nucleotides, the CDR3 is TGTGCCAGTAGGAACAGTGTCGACTACACCTTC.

This sequence joins TRBV18 and TRBJ1-5; D is perhaps TRBD1 (5 bases). CDR1 is KGHSH and CDR2 is LQKENI in the germline V gene. Trimming took off 1 base at V and 3 bases at J, with 13 bases between the two ends. The CDR3 consists of 16 residues. For the CDR3, the DNA is TGTGCCAGCTCACCACTAAGACGAGGGGACAATCAGCCCCAGCATTTT. Residues: CASSPLRRGDNQPQHF.

The table lists this clone with a few counts. This rearrangement joins TRBV7-9 to TRBJ2-7, with D maybe TRBD1 (6 bases). The V gene lost 0 bases and the J gene lost 3 bases, with 12 bases spanning the gap. This CDR3 has 15 residues. Germline V gene lookup returns CDR1 SEHNR and CDR2 FQNEAQ (reference sequence). The DNA of the CDR3 is TGTGCCAGCAGCTTAGCTGGCAGGACAGACTACGAGCAGTACTTC. This sequence encodes CASSLAGRTDYEQYF.

The gene calls are TRBV5-4 and TRBJ2-5; D may correspond to TRBD1 or TRBD2 (6 bases each). Trimming cost V 6 bases and J 3 bases, with 18 bases left between them. This CDR3 spans 15 amino acids. Germline V lookup: CDR1 SGHNT, CDR2 YYREEE (reference sequence). The CDR3 sequence is CASTLRGAGEETQYF. The CDR3 DNA sequence: TGTGCCAGCACTTTGAGGGGGGCAGGGGAAGAGACCCAGTACTTC.

The gene calls are TRBV5-6 and TRBJ2-7, with 12 positions matching TRBD2. The CDR3 sequence is 19 residues long. Germline V gives CDR1 SGHDT, CDR2 YYEEEE. The ends lost 0 bases at V and 6 bases at J; junction bases unmatched: 16. The CDR3 loop is CASSLDRGGPGLAGAEQYF. The CDR3 coding sequence is TGTGCCAGCAGCTTGGATAGGGGTGGGCCGGGACTAGCGGGTGCCGAGCAGTACTTC.

This sequence joins TRBV4-3 and TRBJ1-1, with TRBD1 identical over 8 bases. Losses at the gene ends were 0 bases for V and 5 bases for J; bases not matched to a gene: 5. The CDR3 runs 15 residues. The germline V gene encodes CDR1 LGHNA and CDR2 YSLEER. The chain's CDR3 is CASSQDDRGGTEAFF. CDR3 nucleotide sequence: TGCGCCAGCAGCCAAGATGACAGGGGTGGGACTGAAGCTTTCTTT.

The rearrangement uses TRBV23-1 and TRBJ2-7, with a tentative D call TRBD2 (6 bases). TRBV23-1 is known as an ORF, though its function is uncertain. CDR3 size: 15 residues. Trimming cost V 8 bases and J 5 bases, with 22 bases left between them. Here the CDR3 reads CASPSPPRTTNEQYF. The DNA for the CDR3 is TGCGCCAGCCCTAGCCCCCCGCGGACTACTAACGAGCAGTACTTC.

The V gene is TRBV19, the J gene TRBJ2-5; 7 positions match TRBD2. The germline V gene encodes CDR1 LNHDA and CDR2 SQIVND (reference sequence). The CDR3 runs to 15 residues. With V trimmed by 3 bases and J by 5 bases, 9 bases remained unmatched. The CDR3 reads CASSMLRGLSETQYF. The DNA for the CDR3 is TGTGCCAGTAGTATGTTGCGGGGGTTATCGGAGACCCAGTACTTC.

This chain uses TRBV11-2 with TRBJ2-3; possible D gene TRBD1, 6 bases. V shed 6 bases and J shed 2 bases, with 15 bases lying between them. The CDR3 spans 15 residues. Germline V gene lookup returns CDR1 SGHAT and CDR2 FQNNGV. The CDR3 region has the DNA TGTGCCAGCAGTCGAGAGAGGGGGTTCACAGATACGCAGTATTTT. It translates to CASSRERGFTDTQYF.

This rearrangement joins TRBV7-8 to TRBJ1-6; D remains ambiguous. CDR3 length: 20 residues. Germline V gene data show CDR1 as SGHVS and CDR2 as FQNEAQ. Trimming cost V 1 base and J 4 bases, with 23 bases left between them. Here the CDR3 reads CASSLVRTPVGRTYNSPLHF. The CDR3 nucleotides read TGTGCCAGCAGCTTAGTCCGGACCCCGGTCGGGAGGACTTATAATTCACCCCTCCACTTT.

The rearrangement links TRBV7-2 to TRBJ2-7, with 7 positions matching TRBD1. With V trimmed by 5 bases and J by 3 bases, 4 bases remained unmatched. Germline-derived CDR1 and CDR2 are SGHTA and FQGNSA. The CDR3 extends over 13 amino acids. The CDR3 loop is CASSDDRVYEQYF. CDR3 sequence (DNA): TGTGCCAGCAGCGATGACAGGGTCTACGAGCAGTACTTC.

The DNA for the CDR3 is TGTGCCAGTAGTATGGGACTAGATCGTTACTACGAGCAGTACTTC. Protein sequence: CASSMGLDRYYEQYF. The chain is built from TRBV19 and TRBJ2-7, with 8 bases that match TRBD2. Germline trimming cut 3 bases from V and 3 bases from J; bases unmatched to any gene: 7. CDR1 and CDR2 (germline): LNHDA, SQIVND (reference sequence). This CDR3 is built from 15 residues. The full variable domain, in which reference TRBV19 and TRBJ2-7 provide the parts outside the CDR3, is DGGITQSPKYLFRKEGQNVTLSCEQNLNHDAMYWYRQDPGQGLRLIYYSQIVNDFQKGDIAEGYSVSREKKESFPLTVTSAQKNPTAFYLCASSMGLDRYYEQYFGPGTRLTVT.

V usage is TRBV6-2 or TRBV6-3 and J usage is TRBJ1-2; a weak D match, TRBD1 (6 bases). CDR1 is MNHEY and CDR2 is SVGEGT in the germline V gene. The CDR3 is 16 residues long. Trimming left V 0 bases short and J 3 bases short, with 14 bases between. The CDR3 region is CASSYSRGHKDYGYTF. The DNA of the CDR3 is TGTGCCAGCAGTTACTCCAGGGGACATAAAGACTATGGCTACACCTTC.

The genes are TRBV4-3 and TRBJ1-2, with TRBD1 matching over 8 bases. The V gene end was trimmed by 4 bases and the J gene end by 3 bases; junction bases not matched to a gene: 7. The CDR3 spans 15 residues. Germline CDR1 LGHNA, CDR2 YSLEER. CDR3 residues: CASSPDRGSYYGYTF. The CDR3, as DNA: TGCGCCAGCAGCCCCGACAGGGGCTCTTACTATGGCTACACCTTC.

J is TRBJ2-1 and V is TRBV6-2 or TRBV6-3; D uncertain. The V end was cut by 0 bases, the J end by 5 bases, with 14 bases between. Germline V gene sequence: CDR1 MNHEY, CDR2 SVGEGT. This CDR3 is 16 amino acids long. DNA of the CDR3: TGTGCCAGCAGTTACTCGAGGAGAGCAGGAGACAATGAGCAGTTCTTC. Encoded protein: CASSYSRRAGDNEQFF.

This clone came up once. CDR3 sequence reads: CASKLTSGGSDTQYF. CDR3 nucleotide sequence: TGCGCCAGCAAATTAACTAGCGGGGGATCAGATACGCAGTATTTT. V is TRBV5-1 and J is TRBJ2-3, with 11 nucleotides matching TRBD2. CDR3 length: 15 residues. The germline CDR1 and CDR2 sequences are SGHRS and YFSETQ. V was clipped by 6 bases and J by 4 bases; unmatched bases: 7. The whole variable domain, remainder taken from reference TRBV5-1 and TRBJ2-3, is KAGVTQTPRYLIKTRGQQVTLSCSPISGHRSVSWYQQTPGQGLQFLFEYFSETQRNKGNFPGRFSGRQFSNSRSEMNVSTLELGDSALYLCASKLTSGGSDTQYFGPGTRLTVL.

This chain uses TRBV6-4 with TRBJ2-3; D unclear. CDR1 is MRHNA, CDR2 SNTAGT, per germline. The V and J ends lost 6 bases and 2 bases respectively, with 12 bases between them. The length of the CDR3 is 14 residues. Here the CDR3 DNA reads TGTGCCAGCAGGAATAAACTTGACACAGATACGCAGTATTTT. Encoded protein: CASRNKLDTDTQYF.

The chain recombines TRBV10-3 with TRBJ2-7; D remains ambiguous. Germline loops: CDR1 ENHRY, CDR2 SYGVKD. Trimming took 5 bases from V and 2 from J, leaving 7 bases between them. The CDR3 length is 12 residues. The CDR3 coding sequence is TGTGCCATCAGTCAAGCAACCTACGAGCAGTACTTC. This gives the protein CAISQATYEQYF.

The gene calls are TRBV27 and TRBJ1-1, with D maybe TRBD1 (5 bases). V was cut by 6 bases and J by 0 bases, with 11 bases left in between. CDR1 MNHEY and CDR2 SMNVEV come from the germline V gene (reference sequence). CDR3 size: 14 residues. The DNA of the CDR3 is TGTGCCAGCAGGGAGGGGCGAGTGAACACTGAAGCTTTCTTT. Its protein is CASREGRVNTEAFF.

The V call is TRBV5-1, the J call TRBJ1-1; D gene unclear. Per the germline V gene, CDR1 is SGHRS and CDR2 is YFSETQ. The CDR3 spans 13 residues. Trimming pared 2 bases from V and 7 bases from J, leaving 12 bases between. The CDR3 nucleotides read TGCGCCAGCAGCTTCGACCCCGTAGATGAAGCTTTCTTT. Its translation is CASSFDPVDEAFF.

This clone has just one count. The V and J genes are TRBV10-2 and TRBJ2-7; the D is unclear. The V end was cut by 1 base, the J end by 0 bases, with 7 bases between. The CDR3 is 14 residues long. Germline V CDR1 and CDR2: WSHSY, SAAADI. DNA of the CDR3: TGCGCCAGCAGTGAGTGGCCACCCTCCTACGAGCAGTACTTC. Its protein product is CASSEWPPSYEQYF.

The chain combines TRBV4-2 with TRBJ1-6; 7 bases are shared with TRBD1. The germline V gene encodes CDR1 LGHNA and CDR2 YNFKEQ. Trimming took 3 bases from V and 14 from J; bases not matched to a gene: 16. This CDR3 comprises 16 residues. As DNA, the CDR3 is TGTGCCAGCAGCCACGCGCTACAGGGGTCGGGCCTCACCCTCCACTTT. Its translation: CASSHALQGSGLTLHF.

Regarding this clone: The same CDR3 arises from other DNA sequences in this sample as well. The chain combines TRBV7-9 with TRBJ2-7; D is possibly TRBD2 (5 bases). The CDR3 spans 12 residues. Germline V gene data show CDR1 as SEHNR and CDR2 as FQNEAQ (reference sequence). The V end lost 5 bases, the J end lost 3 bases, and 8 bases lay between the germline ends. DNA for the CDR3: TGTGCCAGCAGCCTGGACTTCTACGAGCAGTACTTC. It encodes CASSLDFYEQYF. Full variable domain (outside the CDR3, taken from reference TRBV7-9 and TRBJ2-7): DTGVSQNPRHKITKRGQNVTFRCDPISEHNRLYWYRQTLGQGPEFLTYFQNEAQLEKSRLLSDRFSAERPKGSFSTLEIQRTEQGDSAMYLCASSLDFYEQYFGPGTRLTVT.

This clone was observed a handful of times. The V call is TRBV6-2 or TRBV6-3, the J call TRBJ2-2; D might be TRBD1 or TRBD2, each matching 5 bases. Trimming stripped 0 bases from V and 4 bases from J, with 18 bases between. CDR3 length equals 18 residues. Looked up from germline, CDR1 is MNHEY and CDR2 is SVGEGT. The CDR3 is CASSYSRGTISITGELFF. In DNA, the CDR3 is TGTGCCAGCAGTTACTCCCGGGGCACTATCTCGATCACCGGGGAGCTGTTTTTT.

This clone was found once. The chain combines TRBV6-4 with TRBJ2-1, with D perhaps matching TRBD1 (5 bases). Germline V gene data show CDR1 as MRHNA and CDR2 as SNTAGT. Between the trimmed V and J ends, which lost 0 bases and 0 bases, there was a span of 6 bases. The CDR3 has 15 residues. CDR3 sequence: CASSDSRGSYNEQFF. CDR3 DNA sequence: TGTGCCAGCAGTGACTCAAGGGGCTCCTACAATGAGCAGTTCTTC.

This sequence joins TRBV12-3 or TRBV12-4 and TRBJ2-7; no clear D gene. The CDR3 contains 11 residues. V was clipped by 7 bases and J by 3 bases, with 7 bases between them. For the CDR3, the DNA is TGTGCCAGCATGGCCAGCTACGAGCAGTACTTC. Protein: CASMASYEQYF.

This clone was seen just once. The J gene is TRBJ2-1, the V gene TRBV27; 8 nucleotides line up with TRBD2. V shed 2 bases and J 13 bases; nucleotides not matched to a gene: 4. The CDR3 loop spans 12 amino acids. CDR1 and CDR2 from the germline V gene are MNHEY and SMNVEV (reference sequence). Here the CDR3 DNA reads TGTGCCAGCAGTTTAAGGGGGACTAGTCAGTTCTTC. This translates into CASSLRGTSQFF.

The V call is TRBV4-2, the J call TRBJ2-3; 12 nucleotides agree with TRBD2. J lost 5 bases, V lost 3 bases, and 6 bases had no gene match. This CDR3 comprises 16 residues. CDR1 is LGHNA and CDR2 is YNFKEQ in the germline V gene. CDR3 nucleotide sequence: TGTGCCAGCAGCCAGAGGACTAGCGGGGAGGTAGATACGCAGTATTTT. It is translated as CASSQRTSGEVDTQYF.

The J gene is TRBJ1-4, the V gene TRBV7-8; 10 bases are shared with TRBD1. The germline gives CDR1 SGHVS, CDR2 FQNEAQ. The CDR3 runs to 16 residues. V gave up 5 bases and J gave up 3 bases; unmatched junction bases: 6. CDR3 residues: CASSIRQGAANEKLFF. The CDR3 region has the DNA TGTGCCAGCAGCATCAGACAGGGGGCCGCTAATGAAAAACTGTTTTTT.

The rearrangement joins TRBV14 to TRBJ2-5; D is possibly TRBD1 (5 bases). This CDR3 is built from 16 residues. Trimming left V 1 base short and J 5 bases short, with 17 bases between. From germline, CDR1 is SGHDN and CDR2 FVKESK. The CDR3 loop is CASSQGGLPHWETQYF. The CDR3 DNA reads as TGTGCCAGCAGCCAAGGGGGCCTACCCCACTGGGAGACCCAGTACTTC.